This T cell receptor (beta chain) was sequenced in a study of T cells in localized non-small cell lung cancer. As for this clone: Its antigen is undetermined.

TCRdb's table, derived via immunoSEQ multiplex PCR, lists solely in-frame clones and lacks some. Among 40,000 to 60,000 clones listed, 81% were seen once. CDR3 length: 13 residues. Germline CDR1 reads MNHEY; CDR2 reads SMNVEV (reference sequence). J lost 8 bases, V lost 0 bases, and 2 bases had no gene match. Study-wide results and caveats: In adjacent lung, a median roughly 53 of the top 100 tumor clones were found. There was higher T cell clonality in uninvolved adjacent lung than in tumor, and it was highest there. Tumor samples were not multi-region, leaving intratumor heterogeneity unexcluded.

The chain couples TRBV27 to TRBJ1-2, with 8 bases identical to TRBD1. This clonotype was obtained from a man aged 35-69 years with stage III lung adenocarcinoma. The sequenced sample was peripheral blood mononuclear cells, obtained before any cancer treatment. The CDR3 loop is CASSLSAGGGYTF. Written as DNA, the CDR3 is TGTGCCAGCAGTTTATCGGCAGGGGGCGGCTACACCTTC.